This TCR beta chain came from a study of blood T cells in healthy people across ages. With a J-beta primer mix and a sample-barcoded 5' primer, a second PCR ran about 6 to 11 cycles. Each cDNA molecule received a tag from a template-switch adaptor that had 12 random nucleotides. MiXCR was run by TCRdb on the 5' RACE reads, yielding one entry per CDR3 protein. This sample carries more than 1,400,000 distinct CDR3 sequences, around two fifths of them seen once, and the ten largest clones take roughly 7.9%. Trimming stripped 7 bases from V and 1 base from J, with 10 bases between. Per germline, CDR1 MNHNS and CDR2 SASEGT. CDR3 length: 13 residues. Each sample gave at least 6.5 million isolated PBMCs. This clonotype was found a few times.

What was sequenced was blood. This chain uses TRBV6-1 with TRBJ1-1, with TRBD1 as a possible D gene (5 bases). The sequence came from a woman between 18 and 29 years old in good health. The CDR3 is CASTQTGNTEAFF. Written as DNA, the CDR3 is TGTGCCAGCACTCAAACAGGGAACACTGAAGCTTTCTTT.